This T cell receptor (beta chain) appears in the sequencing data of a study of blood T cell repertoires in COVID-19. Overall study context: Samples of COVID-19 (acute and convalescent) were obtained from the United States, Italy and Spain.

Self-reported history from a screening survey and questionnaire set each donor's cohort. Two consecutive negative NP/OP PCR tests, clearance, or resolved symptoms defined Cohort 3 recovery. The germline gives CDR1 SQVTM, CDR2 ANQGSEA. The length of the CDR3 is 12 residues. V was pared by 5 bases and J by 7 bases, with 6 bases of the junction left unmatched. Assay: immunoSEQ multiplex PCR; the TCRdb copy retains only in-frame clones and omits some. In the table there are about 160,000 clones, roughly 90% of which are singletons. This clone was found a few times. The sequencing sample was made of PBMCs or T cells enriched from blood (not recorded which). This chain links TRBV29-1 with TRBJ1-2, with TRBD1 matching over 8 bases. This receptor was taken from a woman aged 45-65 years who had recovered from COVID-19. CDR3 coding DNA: TGCAGCGTTTCGACAGGGGTTGGTGGCTACACCTTC. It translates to CSVSTGVGGYTF. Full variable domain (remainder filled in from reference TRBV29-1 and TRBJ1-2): SAVISQKPSRDICQRGTSLTIQCQVDSQVTMMFWYRQQPGQSLTLIATANQGSEATYESGFVIDKFPISRPNLTFSTLTVSNMSPEDSSIYLCSVSTGVGGYTFGSGTRLTVV.